The rows below give T cell receptor beta chains drawn from one sample of a study of blood T cell repertoires in COVID-19. Clones were read by immunoSEQ multiplex PCR, and TCRdb kept only the in-frame ones, dropping some. The profile covers around 350,000 clones, with 85% to 90% appearing a single time and around 3% taken by the ten largest. Sequenced sample: peripheral blood. The receptor set was obtained from a human donor in a cohort sampled during active COVID-19. Both conserved end residues are part of each CDR3. The D gene is left open where the match is weak. Size values are once, few and many counts, or a class for expanded clones, and some rows have none.

>-|TRBV28|-|TRBJ1-4
TGTGCCAGCAGTTTCCGCCAGGAAACTAATGAAAAACTGTTTTTT
CASSFRQETNEKLFF
>-|TRBV9|-|TRBJ1-3
TGTGCCAGCAGCGTAGCTCGGTGGGGAAACACCATATATTTT
CASSVARWGNTIYF
>TRBD2|TRBV28|-|TRBJ2-4
TGTGCCAGCAGTTTATGGGGTAGGGCTAGCGGGAGAGCCAAAAACATTCAGTACTTC
CASSLWGRASGRAKNIQYF
>-|TRBV3-1/TRBV3-2|-|TRBJ1-1
TGTGCCAGCAGCCATAAAGGTAAGGGGACTGAAGCTTTCTTT
CASSHKGKGTEAFF
>-|TRBV19|-|TRBJ1-3
TGTGCCAGTAGTCAATCTGGAAACACCATATATTTT
CASSQSGNTIYF
>-|TRBV20-1|-|TRBJ2-7
TGCAGTGTCGTGAGGGCTTACGAGCAGTACTTC
CSVVRAYEQYF
>TRBD1|TRBV30|-|TRBJ1-4
TGTGCCTGGAGCCCAAACCAGGGGGCAGGGGAAAAACTGTTTTTT
CAWSPNQGAGEKLFF
>TRBD1|TRBV25-1|-|TRBJ2-7
TGTGCCAGCAGTGAATTAAAGCAGGGGGCCTACGAGCAGTACTTC
CASSELKQGAYEQYF
>TRBD2|TRBV19|-|TRBJ2-7
TGTGCCAGTAGCCTAGCGGGAACCTACGAGCAGTACTTC
CASSLAGTYEQYF
>-|TRBV30|-|TRBJ1-6
TGTGCCTCCGACACCGGTAATTCACCCCTCCACTTT
CASDTGNSPLHF
>TRBD1|TRBV9|-|TRBJ2-2
TGTGCCAGCAGTCCCCGACAGGGGGGTACCGGGGAGCTGTTTTTT
CASSPRQGGTGELFF
>TRBD1|TRBV7-6|-|TRBJ2-3
TGTGCCAGCAGCCCCGGACAGGTAGATACGCAGTATTTT
CASSPGQVDTQYF
>TRBD1|TRBV7-9|-|TRBJ2-5
TGTGCCAGCAGCACCGGGACAGGGGGTACGACCCAGTACTTC
CASSTGTGGTTQYF
>TRBD2|TRBV5-4|-|TRBJ2-5
TGTGCCAGCAGCAACCCGACTAGCGGGGGAGAGACCCAGTACTTC
CASSNPTSGGETQYF
>-|TRBV6-2/TRBV6-3|-|TRBJ1-2
TGTGCCAGCAGTCGTTTGAGCCCTAGAAACTATGGCTACACCTTC
CASSRLSPRNYGYTF
>-|TRBV10-3|-|TRBJ2-7
TGTGCCATCAGTGAGTCAGGGGGGGGCTACGAGCAGTACTTC
CAISESGGGYEQYF
>-|TRBV2|-|TRBJ2-5
TGTGCCAGCAGTGAAAAGAGGGTTGCAGAGACCCAGTACTTC
CASSEKRVAETQYF
>-|TRBV6-1|once|TRBJ2-5
TGTGCCAGCAGTGAGGACACTTCGACCCAGTACTTC
CASSEDTSTQYF
>TRBD1|TRBV28|-|TRBJ1-5
TGTGCCAGCAGTCCGCACCAGGGGGAAGGCAATCAGCCCCAGCATTTT
CASSPHQGEGNQPQHF
>TRBD1|TRBV27|many|TRBJ1-3
TGTGCCAGCAGTTCACGACAGGGGATGGAAGACACCATATATTTT
CASSSRQGMEDTIYF
>-|TRBV14|-|TRBJ1-6
TGTGCCAGCAGCCAAGACCCGAATTCACCCCTCCACTTT
CASSQDPNSPLHF
>-|TRBV2|-|TRBJ2-5
TGTGCCAGCAGTGAAGGGCGGAGACCCCGCGCGGTGACCCAGTACTTC
CASSEGRRPRAVTQYF
>-|TRBV9|-|TRBJ2-7
TGTGCCAGCAGCGTAGGCCCAGGGAGGAGCGAGCAGTACTTC
CASSVGPGRSEQYF
>TRBD2|TRBV6-5|once|TRBJ2-3
TGTGCCAGTGGAGCGGGGGGCGGGACAGATACGCAGTATTTT
CASGAGGGTDTQYF
>-|TRBV30|-|TRBJ2-7
TGTGCCTGCCGTCGTGGGGGCAGGGGCCTAGGGGAGAGCTCCTACGAGCAGTACTTC
CACRRGGRGLGESSYEQYF
>-|TRBV30|-|TRBJ1-2
TGTGCCTGGAGTGTACTTAGGGGGACCGACTATGGCTACACCTTC
CAWSVLRGTDYGYTF
>-|TRBV29-1|-|TRBJ2-3
TGCAGCGTTGAAGTTAACAGGGAATTCCGGTATTTT
CSVEVNREFRYF
>-|TRBV28|-|TRBJ1-5
TGTGCCAGCAATGAGGTTTCGAGCAATCAGCCCCAGCATTTT
CASNEVSSNQPQHF
>TRBD1|TRBV5-1|-|TRBJ1-4
TGCGCCAGCAGCCTCCCCCCGGACAGGGGCCAAACTAATGAAAAACTGTTTTTT
CASSLPPDRGQTNEKLFF
>TRBD1|TRBV5-4|-|TRBJ2-3
TGTGCCAGCACCTCGGCCGACAGGGTAGATACGCAGTATTTT
CASTSADRVDTQYF
>TRBD2|TRBV12-3/TRBV12-4|few|TRBJ2-1
TGTGCCAGCAGCCTAGCGGGGGGGCCTGAGCAGTTCTTC
CASSLAGGPEQFF